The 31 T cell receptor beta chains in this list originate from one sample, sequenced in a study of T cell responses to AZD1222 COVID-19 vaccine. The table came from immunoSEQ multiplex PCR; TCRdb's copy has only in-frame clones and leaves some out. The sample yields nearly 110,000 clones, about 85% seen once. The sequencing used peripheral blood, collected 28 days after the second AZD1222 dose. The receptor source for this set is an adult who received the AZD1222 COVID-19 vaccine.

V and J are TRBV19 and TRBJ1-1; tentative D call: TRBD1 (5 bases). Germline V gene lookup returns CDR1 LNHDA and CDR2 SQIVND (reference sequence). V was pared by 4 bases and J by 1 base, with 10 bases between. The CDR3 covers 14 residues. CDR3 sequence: CASSKGLANTEAFF. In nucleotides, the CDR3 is TGTGCCAGTAGTAAGGGACTGGCGAACACTGAAGCTTTCTTT.

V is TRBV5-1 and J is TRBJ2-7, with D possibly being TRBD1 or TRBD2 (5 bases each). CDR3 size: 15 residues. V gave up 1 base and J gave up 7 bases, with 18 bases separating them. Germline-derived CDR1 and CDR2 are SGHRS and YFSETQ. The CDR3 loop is CASSLPGPTYREQYF. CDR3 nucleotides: TGCGCCAGCAGCTTGCCGGGACCCACGTATCGGGAGCAGTACTTC.

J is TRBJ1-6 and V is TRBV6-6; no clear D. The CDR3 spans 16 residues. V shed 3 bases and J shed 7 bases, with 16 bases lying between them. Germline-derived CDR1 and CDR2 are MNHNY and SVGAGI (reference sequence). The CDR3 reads CASSYRAGLGNSPLHF. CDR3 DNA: TGTGCCAGCAGTTATCGGGCAGGCCTTGGGAATTCACCCCTCCACTTT.

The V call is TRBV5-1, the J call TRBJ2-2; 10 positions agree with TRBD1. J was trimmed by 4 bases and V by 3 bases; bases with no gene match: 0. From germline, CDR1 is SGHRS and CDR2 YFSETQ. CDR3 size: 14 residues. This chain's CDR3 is CASSWTGGTGELFF. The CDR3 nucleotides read TGCGCCAGCAGCTGGACAGGGGGCACCGGGGAGCTGTTTTTT. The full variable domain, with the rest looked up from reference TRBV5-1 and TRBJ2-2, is KAGVTQTPRYLIKTRGQQVTLSCSPISGHRSVSWYQQTPGQGLQFLFEYFSETQRNKGNFPGRFSGRQFSNSRSEMNVSTLELGDSALYLCASSWTGGTGELFFGEGSRLTVL.

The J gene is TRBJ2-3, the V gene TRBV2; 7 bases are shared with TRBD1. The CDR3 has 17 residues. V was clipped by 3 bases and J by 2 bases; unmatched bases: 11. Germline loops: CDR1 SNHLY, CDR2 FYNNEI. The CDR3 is CASSDGPKQGNTDTQYF. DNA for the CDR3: TGTGCCAGCAGTGACGGTCCTAAACAGGGGAACACAGATACGCAGTATTTT.

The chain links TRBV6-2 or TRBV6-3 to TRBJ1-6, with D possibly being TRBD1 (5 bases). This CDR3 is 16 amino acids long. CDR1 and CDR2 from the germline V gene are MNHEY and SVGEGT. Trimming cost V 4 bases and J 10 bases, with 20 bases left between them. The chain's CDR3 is CASSWGLGGQGSPLHF. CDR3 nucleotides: TGTGCCAGCAGTTGGGGCCTGGGAGGGCAAGGATCACCCCTCCACTTT.

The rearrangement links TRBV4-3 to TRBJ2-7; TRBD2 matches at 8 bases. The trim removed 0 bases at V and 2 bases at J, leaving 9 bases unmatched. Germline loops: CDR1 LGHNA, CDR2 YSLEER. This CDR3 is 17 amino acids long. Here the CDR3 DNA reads TGCGCCAGCAGCCAAGATAGATGGGAAGCGGGGGCCTACGAGCAGTACTTC. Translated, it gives CASSQDRWEAGAYEQYF.

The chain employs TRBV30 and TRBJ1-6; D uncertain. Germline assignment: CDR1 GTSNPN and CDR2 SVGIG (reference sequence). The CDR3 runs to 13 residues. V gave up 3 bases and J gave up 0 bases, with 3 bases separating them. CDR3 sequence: CAWSNSYNSPLHF. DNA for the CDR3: TGTGCCTGGAGCAACTCCTATAATTCACCCCTCCACTTT.

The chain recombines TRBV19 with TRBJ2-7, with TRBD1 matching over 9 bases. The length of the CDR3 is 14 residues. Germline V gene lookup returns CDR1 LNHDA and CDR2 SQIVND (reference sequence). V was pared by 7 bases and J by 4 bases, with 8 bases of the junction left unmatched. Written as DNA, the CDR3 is TGTGCCAGTAAAACAGGGGGCCCGGGGTACGAGCAGTACTTC. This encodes CASKTGGPGYEQYF.

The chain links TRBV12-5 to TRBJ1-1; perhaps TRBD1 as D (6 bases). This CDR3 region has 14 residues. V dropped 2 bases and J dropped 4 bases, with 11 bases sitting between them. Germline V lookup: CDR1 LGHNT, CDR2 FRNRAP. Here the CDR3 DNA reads TGTGCTAGTGGTTTGAGGGGAGGGGGCACTGAAGCTTTCTTT. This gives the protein CASGLRGGGTEAFF. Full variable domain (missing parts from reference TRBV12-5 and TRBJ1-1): DARVTQTPRHKVTEMGQEVTMRCQPILGHNTVFWYRQTMMQGLELLAYFRNRAPLDDSGMPKDRFSAEMPDATLATLKIQPSEPRDSAVYFCASGLRGGGTEAFFGQGTRLTVV.

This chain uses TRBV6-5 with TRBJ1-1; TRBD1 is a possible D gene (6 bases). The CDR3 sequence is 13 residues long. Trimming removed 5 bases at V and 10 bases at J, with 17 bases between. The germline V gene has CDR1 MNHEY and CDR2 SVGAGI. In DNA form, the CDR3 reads TGTGCCAGCAGTCCCGGGACACTCGGTGGAGCTTTCTTT. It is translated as CASSPGTLGGAFF.

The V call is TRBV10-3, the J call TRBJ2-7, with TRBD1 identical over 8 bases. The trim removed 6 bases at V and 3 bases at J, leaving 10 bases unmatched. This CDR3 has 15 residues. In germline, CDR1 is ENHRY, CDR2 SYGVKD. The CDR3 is CAIRGGQALNYEQYF. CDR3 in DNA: TGTGCCATCAGAGGGGGACAGGCTCTAAACTACGAGCAGTACTTC.

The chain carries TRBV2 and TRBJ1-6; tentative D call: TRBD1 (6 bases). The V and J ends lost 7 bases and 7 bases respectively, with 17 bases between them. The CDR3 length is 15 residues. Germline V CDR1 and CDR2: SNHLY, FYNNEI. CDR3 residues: CASNPTGPENSPLHF. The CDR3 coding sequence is TGTGCCAGCAACCCTACAGGGCCGGAAAATTCACCCCTCCACTTT.

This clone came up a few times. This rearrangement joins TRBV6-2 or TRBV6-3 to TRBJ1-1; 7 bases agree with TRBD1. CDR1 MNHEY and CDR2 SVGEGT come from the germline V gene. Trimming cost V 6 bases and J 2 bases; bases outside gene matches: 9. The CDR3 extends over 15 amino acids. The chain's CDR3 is CASSLTGFQNTEAFF. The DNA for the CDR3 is TGTGCCAGCAGCCTGACAGGGTTCCAAAACACTGAAGCTTTCTTT.

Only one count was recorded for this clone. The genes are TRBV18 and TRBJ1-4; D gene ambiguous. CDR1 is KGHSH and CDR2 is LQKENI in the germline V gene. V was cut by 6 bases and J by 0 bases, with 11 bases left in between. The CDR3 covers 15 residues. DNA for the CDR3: TGTGCCAGCTCGCCCTCCGAGGCAACTAATGAAAAACTGTTTTTT. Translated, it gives CASSPSEATNEKLFF.

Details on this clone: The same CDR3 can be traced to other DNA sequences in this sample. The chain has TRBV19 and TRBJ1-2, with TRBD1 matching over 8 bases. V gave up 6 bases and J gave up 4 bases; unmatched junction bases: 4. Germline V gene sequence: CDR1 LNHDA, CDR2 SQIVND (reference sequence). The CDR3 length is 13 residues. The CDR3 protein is CASSRQGTYGYTF. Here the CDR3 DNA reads TGTGCCAGTAGCCGACAGGGGACCTATGGCTACACCTTC.

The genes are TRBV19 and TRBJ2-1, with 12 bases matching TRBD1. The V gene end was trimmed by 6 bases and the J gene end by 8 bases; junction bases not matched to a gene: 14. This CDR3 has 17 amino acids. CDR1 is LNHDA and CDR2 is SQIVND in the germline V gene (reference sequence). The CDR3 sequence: CASRGDRGPTQRDEQFF. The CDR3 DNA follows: TGTGCCAGTAGGGGGGACAGGGGGCCCACCCAGAGGGATGAGCAGTTCTTC.

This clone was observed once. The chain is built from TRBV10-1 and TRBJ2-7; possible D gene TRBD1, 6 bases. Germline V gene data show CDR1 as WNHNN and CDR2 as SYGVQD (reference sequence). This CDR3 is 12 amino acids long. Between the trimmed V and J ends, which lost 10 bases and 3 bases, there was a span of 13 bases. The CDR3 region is CATSDRVYEQYF. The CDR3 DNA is TGCGCCACCTCGGACAGAGTCTACGAGCAGTACTTC.

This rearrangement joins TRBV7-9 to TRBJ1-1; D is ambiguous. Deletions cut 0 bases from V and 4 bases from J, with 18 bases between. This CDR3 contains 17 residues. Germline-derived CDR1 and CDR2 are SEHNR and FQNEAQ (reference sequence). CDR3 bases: TGTGCCAGCAGCTTAGCACTCGGCCATCCCCTGGGCACTGAAGCTTTCTTT. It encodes CASSLALGHPLGTEAFF.

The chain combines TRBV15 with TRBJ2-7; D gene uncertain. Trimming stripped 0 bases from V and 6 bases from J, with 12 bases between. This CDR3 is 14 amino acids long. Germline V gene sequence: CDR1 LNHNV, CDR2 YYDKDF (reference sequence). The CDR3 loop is CATSRDQTVSEQYF. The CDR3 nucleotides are TGTGCCACCAGCAGAGATCAGACGGTCAGCGAGCAGTACTTC.

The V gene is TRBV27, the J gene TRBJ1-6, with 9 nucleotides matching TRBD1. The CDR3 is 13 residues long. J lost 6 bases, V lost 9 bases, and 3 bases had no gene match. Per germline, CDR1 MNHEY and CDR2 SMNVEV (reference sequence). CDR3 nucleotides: TGTGCCAGTGGACAGGGGATTAATTCACCCCTCCACTTT. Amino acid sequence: CASGQGINSPLHF.

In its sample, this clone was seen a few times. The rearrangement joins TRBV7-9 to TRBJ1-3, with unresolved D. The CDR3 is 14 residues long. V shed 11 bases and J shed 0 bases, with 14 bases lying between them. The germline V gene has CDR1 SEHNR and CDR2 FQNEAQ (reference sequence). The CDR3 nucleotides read TGTGCCGGACTGGGAGCCAGCTCTGGAAACACCATATATTTT. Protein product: CAGLGASSGNTIYF. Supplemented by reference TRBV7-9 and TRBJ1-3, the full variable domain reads DTGVSQNPRHKITKRGQNVTFRCDPISEHNRLYWYRQTLGQGPEFLTYFQNEAQLEKSRLLSDRFSAERPKGSFSTLEIQRTEQGDSAMYLCAGLGASSGNTIYFGEGSWLTVV.

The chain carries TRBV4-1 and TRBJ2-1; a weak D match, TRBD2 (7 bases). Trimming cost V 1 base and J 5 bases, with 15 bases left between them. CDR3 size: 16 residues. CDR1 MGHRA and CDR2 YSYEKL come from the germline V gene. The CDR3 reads CASSQGRGPFDNEQFF. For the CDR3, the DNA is TGCGCCAGCAGCCAAGGGCGGGGGCCTTTCGACAATGAGCAGTTCTTC.

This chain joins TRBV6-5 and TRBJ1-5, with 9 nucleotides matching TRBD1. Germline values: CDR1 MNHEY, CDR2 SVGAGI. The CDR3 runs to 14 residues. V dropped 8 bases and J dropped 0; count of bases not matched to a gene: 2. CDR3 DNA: TGTGCCAGCGGGACAGGGACTAGCAATCAGCCCCAGCATTTT. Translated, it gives CASGTGTSNQPQHF.

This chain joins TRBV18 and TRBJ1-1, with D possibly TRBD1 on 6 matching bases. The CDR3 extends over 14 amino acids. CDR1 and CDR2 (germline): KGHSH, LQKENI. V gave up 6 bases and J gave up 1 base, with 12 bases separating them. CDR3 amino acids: CASSPRGANTEAFF. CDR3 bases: TGTGCCAGCTCCCCGAGGGGGGCGAACACTGAAGCTTTCTTT.

Here the CDR3 reads CASSFGGGQPQHF. The CDR3 bases are TGTGCCAGCAGTTTTGGGGGAGGTCAGCCCCAGCATTTT. The V gene is TRBV27, the J gene TRBJ1-5; D may be TRBD1 (5 bases). Germline V gene lookup returns CDR1 MNHEY and CDR2 SMNVEV (reference sequence). The V gene lost 3 bases and the J gene lost 6 bases, with 9 bases spanning the gap. The CDR3 runs to 13 residues.

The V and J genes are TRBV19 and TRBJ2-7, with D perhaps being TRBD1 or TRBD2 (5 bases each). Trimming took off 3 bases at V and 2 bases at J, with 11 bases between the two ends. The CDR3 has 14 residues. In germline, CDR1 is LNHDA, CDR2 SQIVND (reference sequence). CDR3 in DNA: TGTGCCAGTAGTATCAGGGACGGAGCCTACGAGCAGTACTTC. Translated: CASSIRDGAYEQYF. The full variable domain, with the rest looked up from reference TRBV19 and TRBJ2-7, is DGGITQSPKYLFRKEGQNVTLSCEQNLNHDAMYWYRQDPGQGLRLIYYSQIVNDFQKGDIAEGYSVSREKKESFPLTVTSAQKNPTAFYLCASSIRDGAYEQYFGPGTRLTVT.

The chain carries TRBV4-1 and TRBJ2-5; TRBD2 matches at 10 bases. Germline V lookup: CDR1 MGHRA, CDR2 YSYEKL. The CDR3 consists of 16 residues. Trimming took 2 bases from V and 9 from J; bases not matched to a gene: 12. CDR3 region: CASSQLAGALSPPQYF. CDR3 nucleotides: TGCGCCAGCAGCCAACTAGCGGGGGCCCTGTCCCCCCCCCAGTACTTC.

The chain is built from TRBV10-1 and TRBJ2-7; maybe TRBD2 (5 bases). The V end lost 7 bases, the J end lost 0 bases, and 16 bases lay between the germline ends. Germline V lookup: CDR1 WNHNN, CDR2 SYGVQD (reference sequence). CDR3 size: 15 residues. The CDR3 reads CASKEVALHSYEQYF. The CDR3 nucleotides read TGCGCCAGCAAGGAGGTGGCACTCCACTCCTACGAGCAGTACTTC.

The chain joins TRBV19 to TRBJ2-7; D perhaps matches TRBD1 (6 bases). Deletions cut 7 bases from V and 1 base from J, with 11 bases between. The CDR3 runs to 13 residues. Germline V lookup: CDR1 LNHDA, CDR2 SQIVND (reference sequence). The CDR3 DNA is TGTGCCAGTAATCTCCAGGGGTCCTACGAGCAGTACTTC. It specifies CASNLQGSYEQYF.

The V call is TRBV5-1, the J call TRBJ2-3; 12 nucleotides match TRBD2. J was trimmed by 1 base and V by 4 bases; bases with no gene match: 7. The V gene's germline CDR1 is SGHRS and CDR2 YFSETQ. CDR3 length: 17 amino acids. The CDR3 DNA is TGCGCCAGCAGCCGGGGGACTAGCGGGCTCGGCACAGATACGCAGTATTTT. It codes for CASSRGTSGLGTDTQYF.